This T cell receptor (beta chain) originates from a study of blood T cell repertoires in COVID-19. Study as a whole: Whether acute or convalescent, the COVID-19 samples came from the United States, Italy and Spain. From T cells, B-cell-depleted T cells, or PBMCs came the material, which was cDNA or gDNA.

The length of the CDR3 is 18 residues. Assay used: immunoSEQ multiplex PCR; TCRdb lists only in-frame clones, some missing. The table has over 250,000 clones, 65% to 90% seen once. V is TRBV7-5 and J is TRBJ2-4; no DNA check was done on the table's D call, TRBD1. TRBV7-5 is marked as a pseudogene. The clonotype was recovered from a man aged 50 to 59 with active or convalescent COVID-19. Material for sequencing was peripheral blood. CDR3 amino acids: CVRSLTHRGTAAKNIQYF. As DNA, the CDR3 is TGTGTCAGAAGCTTAACCCACCGGGGGACAGCGGCCAAAAACATTCAGTACTTC.